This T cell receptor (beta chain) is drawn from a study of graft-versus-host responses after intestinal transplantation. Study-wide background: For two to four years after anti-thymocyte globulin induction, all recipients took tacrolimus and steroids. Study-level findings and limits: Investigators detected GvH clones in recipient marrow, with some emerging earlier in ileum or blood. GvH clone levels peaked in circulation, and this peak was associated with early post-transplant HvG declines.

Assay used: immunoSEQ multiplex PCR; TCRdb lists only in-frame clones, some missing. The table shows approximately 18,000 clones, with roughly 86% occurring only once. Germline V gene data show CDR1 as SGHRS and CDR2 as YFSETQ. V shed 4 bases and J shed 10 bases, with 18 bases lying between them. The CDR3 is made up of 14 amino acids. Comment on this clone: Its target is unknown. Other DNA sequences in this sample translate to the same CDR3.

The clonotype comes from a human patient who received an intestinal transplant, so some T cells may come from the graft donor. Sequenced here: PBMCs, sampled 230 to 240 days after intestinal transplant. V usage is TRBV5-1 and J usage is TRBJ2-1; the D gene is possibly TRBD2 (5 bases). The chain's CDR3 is CASSIQLGTDEQFF. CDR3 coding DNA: TGCGCCAGCAGCATTCAACTAGGCACCGACGAGCAGTTCTTC.